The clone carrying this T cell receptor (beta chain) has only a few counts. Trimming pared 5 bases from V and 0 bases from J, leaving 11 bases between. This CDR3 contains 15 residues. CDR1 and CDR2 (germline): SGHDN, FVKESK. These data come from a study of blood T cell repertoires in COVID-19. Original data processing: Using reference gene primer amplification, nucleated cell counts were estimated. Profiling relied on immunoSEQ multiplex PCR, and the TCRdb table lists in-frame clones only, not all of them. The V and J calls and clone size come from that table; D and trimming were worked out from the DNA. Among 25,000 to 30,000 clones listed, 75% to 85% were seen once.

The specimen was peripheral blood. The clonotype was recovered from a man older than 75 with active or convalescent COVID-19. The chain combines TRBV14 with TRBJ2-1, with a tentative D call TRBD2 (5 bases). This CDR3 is CASSTIGSSYNEQFF. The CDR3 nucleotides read TGTGCCAGCAGCACTATTGGGAGCTCCTACAATGAGCAGTTCTTC.